This TCR beta chain was obtained from a study of beta chain features in type 1 diabetes. Study details: Patients looked much like healthy donors when it came to age, gender and cell yields.

Points from the study as a whole: Possible PCR preference for shorter templates applied equally to patients and controls. Patients with type 1 diabetes showed fewer VDJ junction insertions and more deletions.

Each of the CD4+ naive, central memory, regulatory and stem cell-like memory populations was sorted via CD45RO/CCR7/CD25/CD127/CD95/CD27. Only a few counts were recorded for this clone. Its antigen is still unknown. CDR3 size: 15 residues. In germline, CDR1 is SGHTA, CDR2 FQGNSA. V was trimmed by 5 bases and J by 8 bases, leaving 16 bases between them. Of the isolated RNA, all was reverse transcribed, and so the sequenced material was expressed TCRB transcripts. Here immunoSEQ multiplex PCR was the method, and the copy in TCRdb shows in-frame clones only, minus some. The table lists 120,000 to 150,000 clones, about 51% of them singletons.

Sequencing used Tregs from blood. The receptor was isolated from a man in his late teens or twenties in good health. The chain links TRBV7-2 to TRBJ1-6; no reliable D call. In DNA, the CDR3 is TGTGCCAGCAGCCTCGGCGGCTTACGCGATTCACCCCTCCACTTT. Translating it yields CASSLGGLRDSPLHF.